This T cell receptor (beta chain) is from a study of cytomegalovirus exposure and HLA in healthy donors. CDR3 length: 10 residues. CDR1 and CDR2 from the germline V gene are DFQATT and SNEGSKA (reference sequence). The V end lost 6 bases, the J end lost 8 bases, and 7 bases lay between the germline ends. It was with 60 Vbeta and 13 Jbeta primers that the PCR ran. Sequencing was performed with immunoSEQ multiplex PCR; in TCRdb, only in-frame clones are kept and a portion is missing. In the table there are about 120,000 clones, less than 85% of which are singletons. The TCR was taken from a man aged 25-45 years in good health and CMV-seropositive. The V gene is TRBV20-1, the J gene TRBJ1-4; D unresolved. The specimen sequenced was PBMCs. In DNA form, the CDR3 reads TGCAGTGCCCTCCAGGAAAAACTGTTTTTT. Translation: CSALQEKLFF.